The 22 T cell receptor beta chains below all came from one sample that was sequenced in a study of OX40 agonist ivuxolimab in advanced cancers. Here immunoSEQ multiplex PCR was the method, and the copy in TCRdb shows in-frame clones only, minus some. The data show 25,000 to 35,000 clones, around 88% seen once. Specimen: CD4+ or CD8+ T cells sorted from blood, collected in a trial of the OX40 agonist ivuxolimab. Every receptor here comes from an adult with an advanced solid tumor such as melanoma, head and neck, liver or kidney cancer.

This sequence joins TRBV18 and TRBJ1-5; TRBD1 might be the D (5 bases). CDR3 length: 14 residues. From germline, CDR1 is KGHSH and CDR2 LQKENI. Trimming left V 0 bases short and J 7 bases short, with 10 bases between. For the CDR3, the DNA is TGTGCCAGCTCACCACCAAACGGGGGACAGCCCCAGCATTTT. As protein: CASSPPNGGQPQHF.

The J gene is TRBJ1-1, the V gene TRBV6-5, with D unresolved. The germline gives CDR1 MNHEY, CDR2 SVGAGI. The CDR3 runs 13 residues. Deletions cut 2 bases from V and 7 bases from J, with 11 bases between. The CDR3 bases are TGTGCCAGCAGTTACGTCCTGGCAGGTGAAGCTTTCTTT. This encodes CASSYVLAGEAFF.

The chain carries TRBV13 and TRBJ2-7, with TRBD1 as a possible D gene (6 bases). CDR1 and CDR2 from the germline V gene are PRHDT and FYEKMQ (reference sequence). The germline V and J ends were trimmed by 6 bases and 0 bases, with 15 bases remaining between them. The CDR3 runs 15 residues. CDR3 DNA: TGTGCCAGCAGTTACAGCACGGGACACTCCTACGAGCAGTACTTC. Translating it yields CASSYSTGHSYEQYF.

V gene TRBV29-1 combines with J gene TRBJ2-7; 8 bases are shared with TRBD1. With 3 bases clipped from V and 6 bases from J, the junction kept 19 bases outside the gene matches. The length of the CDR3 is 17 residues. Looked up from germline, CDR1 is SQVTM and CDR2 is ANQGSEA. In DNA form, the CDR3 reads TGCAGCGTTGACGCCCCAGTGGGCGCGCAGGGGGCAGTCGAGCAGTACTTC. Protein sequence: CSVDAPVGAQGAVEQYF.

In nucleotides, the CDR3 is TGTGCAAGTCGCTATCAAGGGACGGGACAGGGTCGAGATGGCTACACCTTC. Its protein is CASRYQGTGQGRDGYTF. V and J are TRBV12-2 and TRBJ1-2; the table's D gene call, TRBD1, was not cross checked with the DNA. TRBV12-2 is given as a pseudogene. This CDR3 region has 17 residues.

The V and J genes are TRBV10-3 and TRBJ1-1; D might be TRBD1 (5 bases). Germline values: CDR1 ENHRY, CDR2 SYGVKD. The CDR3 totals 14 residues. V shed 4 bases and J shed 6 bases, with 15 bases lying between them. The CDR3 DNA is TGTGCCATCAGTGGAGGCAGGGAGGCCCCTGAAGCTTTCTTT. It yields the protein CAISGGREAPEAFF.

This clone showed up just a few times. The CDR3 here is CASSSGPGTEAFF. In nucleotides, the CDR3 is TGTGCCAGCAGCTCGGGACCCGGGACTGAAGCTTTCTTT. The chain links TRBV7-9 to TRBJ1-1, with a possible D match to TRBD1 (5 bases). The ends were cut back, 4 bases at V and 5 bases at J, with 11 bases in the middle. CDR1 SEHNR and CDR2 FQNEAQ come from the germline V gene (reference sequence). This CDR3 has 13 residues.

This clone occurred once. The chain has TRBV11-1 and TRBJ2-6; no firm D call. The germline V and J ends were trimmed by 2 bases and 2 bases, with 1 base remaining between them. Germline assignment: CDR1 SGHAT and CDR2 FQDESV (reference sequence). There are 13 residues in the CDR3. The CDR3 loop reads CASSLTGANVLTF. DNA for the CDR3: TGTGCCAGCAGCTTAACTGGGGCCAACGTCCTGACTTTC.

The rearrangement links TRBV6-4 to TRBJ1-1; a possible D gene is TRBD1 (5 bases). Germline V CDR1 and CDR2: MRHNA, SNTAGT. Trimming removed 4 bases from V and 5 bases from J, with 14 bases in between. The CDR3 is made up of 14 amino acids. For the CDR3, the DNA is TGTGCCAGCAGTGTACGGAGGGGTGGAACTGAAGCTTTCTTT. Translation gives CASSVRRGGTEAFF.

J is TRBJ2-3 and V is TRBV7-9, with D maybe TRBD2 (6 bases). CDR3 length equals 15 residues. CDR1 SEHNR and CDR2 FQNEAQ come from the germline V gene (reference sequence). The V end lost 4 bases, the J end lost 2 bases, and 13 bases lay between the germline ends. The CDR3 is CASSSSGSHTDTQYF. In DNA form, the CDR3 reads TGTGCCAGCAGCTCATCCGGGAGCCACACAGATACGCAGTATTTT.

The CDR3 DNA reads TGTGCCAGCAGCTTAAAAGCGGGAGCTCCCAATGAGCAGTTCTTC. This sequence encodes CASSLKAGAPNEQFF. The V gene is TRBV7-3, the J gene TRBJ2-1, with TRBD2 identical over 8 bases. This CDR3 is built from 15 residues. CDR1 is SGHTA, CDR2 FQGTGA, per germline. V lost 1 base and J lost 6; bases outside the gene matches: 5. The full variable domain, its missing parts supplied by reference TRBV7-3 and TRBJ2-1, is GAGVSQTPSNKVTEKGKYVELRCDPISGHTALYWYRQSLGQGPEFLIYFQGTGAADDSGLPNDRFFAVRPEGSVSTLKIQRTERGDSAVYLCASSLKAGAPNEQFFGPGTRLTVL.

The V gene is TRBV27, the J gene TRBJ2-7; no reliable D call. The germline gives CDR1 MNHEY, CDR2 SMNVEV (reference sequence). There are 16 residues in the CDR3. V shed 6 bases and J shed 0 bases, with 18 bases lying between them. Here the CDR3 DNA reads TGTGCCAGCAGACGAGACCCCACTCCTAGCTCCTACGAGCAGTACTTC. Amino acids: CASRRDPTPSSYEQYF.

The chain has TRBV4-1 and TRBJ1-1; 9 bases fit TRBD1. CDR1 MGHRA and CDR2 YSYEKL come from the germline V gene. Trimming removed 4 bases from V and 3 bases from J; junction bases left unmatched: 3. The CDR3 length is 14 residues. CDR3 nucleotide sequence: TGCGCCAGCAGCCCACAGGGGGCGGACACTGAAGCTTTCTTT. Translated: CASSPQGADTEAFF.

The J gene is TRBJ1-1, the V gene TRBV27; D is possibly TRBD1 (5 bases). Germline lookup yields CDR1 MNHEY and CDR2 SMNVEV (reference sequence). The V end lost 5 bases, the J end lost 1 base, and 8 bases lay between the germline ends. The CDR3 totals 13 residues. In DNA, the CDR3 is TGTGCCAGCAGTCCAGGGAGGAACACTGAAGCTTTCTTT. This sequence encodes CASSPGRNTEAFF.

This rearrangement joins TRBV6-1 to TRBJ1-1, with a possible D match to TRBD1 (6 bases). This CDR3 contains 17 residues. V lost 2 bases and J 11 bases, leaving 27 bases between the germline ends. The germline gives CDR1 MNHNS, CDR2 SASEGT. CDR3 region: CASSEPLSLGGDYYAFF. CDR3 in DNA: TGTGCCAGCAGTGAACCCTTGAGCCTCGGGGGCGACTATTATGCTTTCTTT.

This clone was observed a few times. J is TRBJ2-1 and V is TRBV5-6; D unclear. Germline V gives CDR1 SGHDT, CDR2 YYEEEE. This CDR3 spans 15 amino acids. V lost 0 bases to trimming and J lost 0 bases, with 7 bases between them. The CDR3 protein is CASSLGAPSYNEQFF. The CDR3 DNA follows: TGTGCCAGCAGCTTGGGAGCACCCTCCTACAATGAGCAGTTCTTC.

This chain joins TRBV13 and TRBJ1-6, with D possibly matching TRBD1 (5 bases). The CDR3 is 15 residues long. V shed 6 bases and J shed 4 bases, with 13 bases lying between them. Per the germline V gene, CDR1 is PRHDT and CDR2 is FYEKMQ (reference sequence). The CDR3 region is CASSQKTDYNSPLHF. The CDR3 DNA sequence: TGTGCCAGCAGTCAAAAGACAGATTATAATTCACCCCTCCACTTT.

This clone was seen a few times. The rearrangement links TRBV5-6 to TRBJ2-1; D unclear. Germline CDR1 SGHDT, CDR2 YYEEEE. This CDR3 is built from 12 residues. V was shortened by 2 bases and J by 10 bases, with 10 bases between the two germline ends. The CDR3 loop reads CASSFLSGEQFF. The CDR3 bases are TGTGCCAGCAGCTTCCTTTCTGGAGAGCAGTTCTTC.

The V gene is TRBV28, the J gene TRBJ1-6; D gene ambiguous. V was trimmed by 5 bases and J by 6 bases, leaving 14 bases between them. CDR1 is MDHEN, CDR2 SYDVKM, per germline. The CDR3 has 15 amino acids. CDR3 sequence reads: CASSLLPTSNSPLHF. The CDR3 coding sequence is TGTGCCAGCAGTCTCCTCCCCACGAGTAATTCACCCCTCCACTTT.

V and J are TRBV7-9 and TRBJ1-5, with 8 bases aligning to TRBD1. The trim removed 5 bases at V and 6 bases at J, leaving 6 bases unmatched. In germline, CDR1 is SEHNR, CDR2 FQNEAQ (reference sequence). CDR3 size: 14 residues. CDR3 nucleotide sequence: TGTGCCAGCAGCGCACAGGGGGTAGGTCAGCCCCAGCATTTT. It is translated as CASSAQGVGQPQHF.

This chain links TRBV6-5 with TRBJ2-7, with D tentatively TRBD1 (8 bases). Trimming removed 5 bases from V and 10 bases from J, with 18 bases in between. The germline CDR1 and CDR2 sequences are MNHEY and SVGAGI. CDR3 size: 13 residues. CDR3 coding DNA: TGTGCCAGCAGTCCCCCGGGGGGACAGGATCAGTACTTC. Its protein is CASSPPGGQDQYF.

This chain connects TRBV25-1 to TRBJ2-1; D unclear. The CDR3 covers 12 residues. The germline V gene has CDR1 MGHDK and CDR2 SYGVNS. Trimming cost V 7 bases and J 0 bases, with 4 bases left between them. CDR3 nucleotide sequence: TGTGCCAGCACTAGCTCCTACAATGAGCAGTTCTTC. Residues: CASTSSYNEQFF.